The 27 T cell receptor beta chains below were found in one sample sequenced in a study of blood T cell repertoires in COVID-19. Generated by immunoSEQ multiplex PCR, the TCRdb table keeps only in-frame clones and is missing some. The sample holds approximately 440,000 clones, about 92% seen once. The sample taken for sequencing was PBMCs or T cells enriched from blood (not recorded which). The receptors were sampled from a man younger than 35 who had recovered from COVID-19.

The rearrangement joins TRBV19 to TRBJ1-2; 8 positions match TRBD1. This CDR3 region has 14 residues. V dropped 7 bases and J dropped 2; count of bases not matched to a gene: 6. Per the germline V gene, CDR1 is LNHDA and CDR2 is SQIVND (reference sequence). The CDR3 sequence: CASNRQGANYGYTF. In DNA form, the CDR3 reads TGTGCCAGTAACCGGCAGGGGGCCAACTATGGCTACACCTTC. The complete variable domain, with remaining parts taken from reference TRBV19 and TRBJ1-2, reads DGGITQSPKYLFRKEGQNVTLSCEQNLNHDAMYWYRQDPGQGLRLIYYSQIVNDFQKGDIAEGYSVSREKKESFPLTVTSAQKNPTAFYLCASNRQGANYGYTFGSGTRLTVV.

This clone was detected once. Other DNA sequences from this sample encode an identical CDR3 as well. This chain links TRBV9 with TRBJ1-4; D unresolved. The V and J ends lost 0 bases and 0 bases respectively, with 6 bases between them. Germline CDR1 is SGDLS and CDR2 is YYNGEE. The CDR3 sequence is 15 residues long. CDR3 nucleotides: TGTGCCAGCAGCGTAGGGCAAGCAACTAATGAAAAACTGTTTTTT. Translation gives CASSVGQATNEKLFF.

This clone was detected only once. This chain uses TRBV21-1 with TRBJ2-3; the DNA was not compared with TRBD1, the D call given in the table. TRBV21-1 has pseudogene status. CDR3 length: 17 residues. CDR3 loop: CASSLTGTGACTDTQYF. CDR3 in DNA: TGTGCCAGCAGTCTTACCGGGACAGGGGCCTGCACAGATACGCAGTATTTT.

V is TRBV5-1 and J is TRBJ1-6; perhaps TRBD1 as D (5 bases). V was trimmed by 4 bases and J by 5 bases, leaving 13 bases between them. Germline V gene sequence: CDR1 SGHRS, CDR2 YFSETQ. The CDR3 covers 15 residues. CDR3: CASSLDKGDNSPLHF. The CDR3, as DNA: TGCGCCAGCAGCCTGGACAAGGGAGATAATTCACCCCTCCACTTT.

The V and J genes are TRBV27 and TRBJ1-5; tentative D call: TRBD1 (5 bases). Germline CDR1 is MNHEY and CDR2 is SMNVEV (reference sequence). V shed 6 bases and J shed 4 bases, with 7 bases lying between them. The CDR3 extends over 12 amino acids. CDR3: CASRGGNQPQHF. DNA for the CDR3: TGTGCCAGCAGGGGGGGGAATCAGCCCCAGCATTTT.

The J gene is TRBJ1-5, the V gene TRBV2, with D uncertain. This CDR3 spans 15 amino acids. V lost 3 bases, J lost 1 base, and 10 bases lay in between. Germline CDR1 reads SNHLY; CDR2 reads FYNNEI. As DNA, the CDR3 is TGTGCCAGCAGTGAGGAGTTAGTCAGCAATCAGCCCCAGCATTTT. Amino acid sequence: CASSEELVSNQPQHF. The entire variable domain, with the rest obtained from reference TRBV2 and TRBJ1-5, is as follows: EPEVTQTPSHQVTQMGQEVILRCVPISNHLYFYWYRQILGQKVEFLVSFYNNEISEKSEIFDDQFSVERPDGSNFTLKIRSTKLEDSAMYFCASSEELVSNQPQHFGDGTRLSIL.

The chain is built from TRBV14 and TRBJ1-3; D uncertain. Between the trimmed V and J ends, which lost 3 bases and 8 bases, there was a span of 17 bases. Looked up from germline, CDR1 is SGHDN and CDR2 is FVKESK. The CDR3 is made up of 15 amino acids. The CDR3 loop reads CASSQIRGSGDTIYF. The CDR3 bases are TGTGCCAGCAGCCAGATCCGCGGGTCCGGAGACACCATATATTTT.

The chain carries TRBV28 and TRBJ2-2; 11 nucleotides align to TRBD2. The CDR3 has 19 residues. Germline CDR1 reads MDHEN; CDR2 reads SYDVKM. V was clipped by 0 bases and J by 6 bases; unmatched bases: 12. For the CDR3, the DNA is TGTGCCAGCAGTTTATGGGTACTAGCGGGAGATTCCCGGGCCGGGGAGCTGTTTTTT. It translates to CASSLWVLAGDSRAGELFF.

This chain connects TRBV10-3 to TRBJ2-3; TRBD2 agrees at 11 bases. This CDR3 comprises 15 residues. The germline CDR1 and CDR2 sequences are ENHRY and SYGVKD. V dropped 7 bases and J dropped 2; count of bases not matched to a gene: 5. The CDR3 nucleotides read TGTGCCATCAATTCACTAGCGGGGGCCACAGATACGCAGTATTTT. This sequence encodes CAINSLAGATDTQYF.

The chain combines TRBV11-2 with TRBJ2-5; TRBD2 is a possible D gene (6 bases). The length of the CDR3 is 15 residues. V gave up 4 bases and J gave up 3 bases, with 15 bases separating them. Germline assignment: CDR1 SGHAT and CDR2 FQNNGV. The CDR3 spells CASSYGRDGEETQYF. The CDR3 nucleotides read TGTGCCAGCAGCTACGGGCGGGATGGTGAAGAGACCCAGTACTTC. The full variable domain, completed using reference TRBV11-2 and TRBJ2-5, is EAGVAQSPRYKIIEKRQSVAFWCNPISGHATLYWYQQILGQGPKLLIQFQNNGVVDDSQLPKDRFSAERLKGVDSTLKIQPAKLEDSAVYLCASSYGRDGEETQYFGPGTRLLVL.

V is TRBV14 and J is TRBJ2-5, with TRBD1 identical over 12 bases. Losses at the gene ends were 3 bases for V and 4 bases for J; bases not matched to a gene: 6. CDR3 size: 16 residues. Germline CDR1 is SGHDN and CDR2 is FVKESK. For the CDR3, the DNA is TGTGCCAGCAGCCAGGCGGGACAGGGGGCCGGAGAGACCCAGTACTTC. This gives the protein CASSQAGQGAGETQYF. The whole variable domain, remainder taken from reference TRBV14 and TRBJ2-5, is EAGVTQFPSHSVIEKGQTVTLRCDPISGHDNLYWYRRVMGKEIKFLLHFVKESKQDESGMPNNRFLAERTGGTYSTLKVQPAELEDSGVYFCASSQAGQGAGETQYFGPGTRLLVL.

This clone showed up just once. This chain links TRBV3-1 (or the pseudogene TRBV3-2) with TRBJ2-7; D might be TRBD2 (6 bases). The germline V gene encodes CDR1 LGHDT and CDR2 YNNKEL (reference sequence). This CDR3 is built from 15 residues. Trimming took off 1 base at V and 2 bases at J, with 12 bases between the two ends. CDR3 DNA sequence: TGTGCCAGCAGCCAAGTAGCCGGGGGAACCTACGAGCAGTACTTC. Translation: CASSQVAGGTYEQYF.

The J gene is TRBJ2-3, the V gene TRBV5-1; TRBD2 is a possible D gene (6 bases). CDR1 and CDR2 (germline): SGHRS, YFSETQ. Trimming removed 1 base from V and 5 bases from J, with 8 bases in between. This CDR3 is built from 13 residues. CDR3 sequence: CASSLSSGDTQYF. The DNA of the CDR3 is TGCGCCAGCAGCTTGAGTAGCGGAGATACGCAGTATTTT. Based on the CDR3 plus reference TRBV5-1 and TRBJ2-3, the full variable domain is KAGVTQTPRYLIKTRGQQVTLSCSPISGHRSVSWYQQTPGQGLQFLFEYFSETQRNKGNFPGRFSGRQFSNSRSEMNVSTLELGDSALYLCASSLSSGDTQYFGPGTRLTVL.

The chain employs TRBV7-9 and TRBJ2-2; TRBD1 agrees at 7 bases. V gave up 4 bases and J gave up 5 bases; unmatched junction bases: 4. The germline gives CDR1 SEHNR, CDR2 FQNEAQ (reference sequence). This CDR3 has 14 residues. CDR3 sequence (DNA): TGTGCCAGCAGCTCAGACAGGGCTACCGGGGAGCTGTTTTTT. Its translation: CASSSDRATGELFF.

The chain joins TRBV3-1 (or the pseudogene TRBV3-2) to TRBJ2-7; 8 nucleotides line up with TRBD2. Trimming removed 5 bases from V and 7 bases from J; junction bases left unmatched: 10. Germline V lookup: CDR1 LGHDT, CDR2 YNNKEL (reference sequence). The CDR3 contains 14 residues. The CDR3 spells CASSYSGVGREQYF. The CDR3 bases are TGTGCCAGCAGCTATAGCGGGGTGGGGCGAGAGCAGTACTTC.

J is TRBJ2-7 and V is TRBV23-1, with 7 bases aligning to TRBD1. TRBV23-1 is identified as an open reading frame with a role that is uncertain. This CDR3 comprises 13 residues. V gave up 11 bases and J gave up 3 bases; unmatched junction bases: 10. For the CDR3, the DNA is TGCGCCGGTGTAAGGGGGCGCTACTACGAGCAGTACTTC. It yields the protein CAGVRGRYYEQYF.

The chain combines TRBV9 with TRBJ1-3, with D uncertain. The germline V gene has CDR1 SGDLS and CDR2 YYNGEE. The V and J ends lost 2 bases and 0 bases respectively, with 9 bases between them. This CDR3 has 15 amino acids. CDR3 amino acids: CASSVVGDSGNTIYF. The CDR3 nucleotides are TGTGCCAGCAGCGTCGTCGGGGACTCTGGAAACACCATATATTTT.

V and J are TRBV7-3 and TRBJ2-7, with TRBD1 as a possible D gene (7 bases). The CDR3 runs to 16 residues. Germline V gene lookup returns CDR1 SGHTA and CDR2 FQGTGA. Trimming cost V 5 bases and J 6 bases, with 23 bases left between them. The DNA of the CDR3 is TGTGCCAGCAGCCCGGGGGACAGAGGGGGTTTCACCGAGCAGTACTTC. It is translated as CASSPGDRGGFTEQYF.

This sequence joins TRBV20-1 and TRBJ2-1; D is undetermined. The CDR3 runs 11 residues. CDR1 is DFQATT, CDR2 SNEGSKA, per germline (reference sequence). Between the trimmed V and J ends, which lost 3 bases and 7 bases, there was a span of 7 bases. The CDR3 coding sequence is TGCAGTGCTAGCCCCCTGAATGAGCAGTTCTTC. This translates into CSASPLNEQFF.

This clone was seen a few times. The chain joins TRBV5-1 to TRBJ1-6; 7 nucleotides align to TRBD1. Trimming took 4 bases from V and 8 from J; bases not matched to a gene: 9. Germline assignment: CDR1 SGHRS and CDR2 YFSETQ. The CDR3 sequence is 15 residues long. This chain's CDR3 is CASSPEGTEYSPLHF. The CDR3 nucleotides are TGCGCCAGCAGCCCAGAGGGGACAGAGTATTCACCCCTCCACTTT.

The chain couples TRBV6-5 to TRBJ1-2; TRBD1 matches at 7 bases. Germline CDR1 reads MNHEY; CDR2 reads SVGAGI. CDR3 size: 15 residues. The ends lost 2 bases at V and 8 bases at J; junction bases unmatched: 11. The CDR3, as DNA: TGTGCCAGCAGTTACAATTCTCAGGGGGTGAAGGGCTACACCTTC. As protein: CASSYNSQGVKGYTF.

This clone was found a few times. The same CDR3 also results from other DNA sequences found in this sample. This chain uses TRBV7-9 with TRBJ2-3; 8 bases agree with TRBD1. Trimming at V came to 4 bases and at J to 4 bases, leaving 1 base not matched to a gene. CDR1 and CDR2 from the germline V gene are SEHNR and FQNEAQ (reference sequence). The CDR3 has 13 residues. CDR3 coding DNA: TGTGCCAGCAGCTCCAGGGGGCCAGATACGCAGTATTTT. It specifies CASSSRGPDTQYF.

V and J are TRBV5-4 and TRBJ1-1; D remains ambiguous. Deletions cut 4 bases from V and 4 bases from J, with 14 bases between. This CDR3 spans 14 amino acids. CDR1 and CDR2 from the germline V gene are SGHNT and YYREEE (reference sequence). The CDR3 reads CASSRALAGTEAFF. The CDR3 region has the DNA TGTGCCAGCAGCCGCGCCCTAGCGGGCACTGAAGCTTTCTTT.

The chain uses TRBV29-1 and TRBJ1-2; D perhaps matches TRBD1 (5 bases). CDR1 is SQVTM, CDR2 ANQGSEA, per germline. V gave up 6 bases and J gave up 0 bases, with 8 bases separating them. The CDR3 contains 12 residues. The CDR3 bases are TGCAGCGTGACAGTTTCTAACTATGGCTACACCTTC. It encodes CSVTVSNYGYTF.

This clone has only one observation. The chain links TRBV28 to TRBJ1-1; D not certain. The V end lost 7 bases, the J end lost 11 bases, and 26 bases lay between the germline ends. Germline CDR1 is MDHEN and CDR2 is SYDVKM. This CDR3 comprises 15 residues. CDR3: CASTGGRSEGAFAFF. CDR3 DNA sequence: TGTGCCAGCACTGGAGGTCGCTCTGAGGGCGCTTTCGCTTTCTTT.

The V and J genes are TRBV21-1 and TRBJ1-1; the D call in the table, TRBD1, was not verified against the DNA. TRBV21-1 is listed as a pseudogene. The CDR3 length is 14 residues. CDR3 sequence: CASSDRGPRTEAFF. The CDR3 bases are TGTGCCAGCAGCGACAGGGGGCCCCGAACTGAAGCTTTCTTT.

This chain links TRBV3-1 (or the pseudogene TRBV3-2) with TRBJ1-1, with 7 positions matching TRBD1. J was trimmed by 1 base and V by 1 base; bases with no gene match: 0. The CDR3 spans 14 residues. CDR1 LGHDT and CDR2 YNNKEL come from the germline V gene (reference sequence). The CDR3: CASSQGTGNTEAFF. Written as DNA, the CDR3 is TGTGCCAGCAGCCAAGGGACAGGGAACACTGAAGCTTTCTTT.